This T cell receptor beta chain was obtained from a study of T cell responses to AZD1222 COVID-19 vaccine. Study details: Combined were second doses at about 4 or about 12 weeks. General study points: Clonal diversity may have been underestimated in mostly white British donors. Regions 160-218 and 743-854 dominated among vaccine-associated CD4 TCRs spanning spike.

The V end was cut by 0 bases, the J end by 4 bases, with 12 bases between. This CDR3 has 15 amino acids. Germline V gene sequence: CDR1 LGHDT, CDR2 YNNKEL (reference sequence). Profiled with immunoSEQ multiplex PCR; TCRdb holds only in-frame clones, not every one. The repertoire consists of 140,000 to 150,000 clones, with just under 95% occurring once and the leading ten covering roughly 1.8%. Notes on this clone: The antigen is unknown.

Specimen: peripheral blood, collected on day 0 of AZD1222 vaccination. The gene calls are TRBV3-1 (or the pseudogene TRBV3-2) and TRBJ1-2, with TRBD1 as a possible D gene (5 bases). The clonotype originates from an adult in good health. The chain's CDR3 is CASSQDGAVGYGYTF. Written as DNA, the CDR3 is TGTGCCAGCAGCCAAGACGGGGCGGTCGGCTATGGCTACACCTTC.